Listed here are 13 T cell receptor beta chains from one sample, sequenced in a study of blood T cell repertoires in COVID-19. Generated by immunoSEQ multiplex PCR, the TCRdb table keeps only in-frame clones and is missing some. The table has tens of thousands of clones, 76% seen once. The material sequenced was peripheral blood. Source of these receptors: a man in his fifties or sixties with COVID-19, enrolled during active disease.

The chain employs TRBV4-1 and TRBJ2-1; D is ambiguous. Trimming cost V 5 bases and J 8 bases, with 16 bases left between them. CDR1 is MGHRA and CDR2 is YSYEKL in the germline V gene. The CDR3 totals 14 residues. The CDR3 sequence: CASSRGAMDYEQFF. CDR3 sequence (DNA): TGCGCCAGCAGCAGAGGAGCTATGGATTATGAGCAGTTCTTC.

This chain uses TRBV5-6 with TRBJ1-2; D might be TRBD1 (5 bases). Germline-derived CDR1 and CDR2 are SGHDT and YYEEEE. The CDR3 length is 12 residues. V was trimmed by 4 bases and J by 6 bases, leaving 10 bases between them. CDR3 coding DNA: TGTGCCAGCAGCCCGGACACAAATGGCTACACCTTC. This codes for CASSPDTNGYTF.

This clone was observed a handful of times. The rearrangement uses TRBV23-1 and TRBJ2-7, with 7 bases aligning to TRBD1. TRBV23-1 is placed among ORFs of uncertain function. This CDR3 is built from 15 residues. Trimming took 4 bases from V and 3 from J; bases not matched to a gene: 9. The CDR3 nucleotides are TGCGCCAGCAGTCCCGCCGGGACAGCTCTCTACGAGCAGTACTTC. Translated, it gives CASSPAGTALYEQYF.

The chain uses TRBV5-1 and TRBJ2-7, with 7 nucleotides matching TRBD2. J lost 0 bases, V lost 4 bases, and 10 bases had no gene match. There are 16 residues in the CDR3. Germline lookup yields CDR1 SGHRS and CDR2 YFSETQ. As DNA, the CDR3 is TGCGCCAGCAGCCGGACCCCCAGCGGGGTCTCCTACGAGCAGTACTTC. It is translated as CASSRTPSGVSYEQYF.

This chain links TRBV15 with TRBJ2-7; 7 bases line up with TRBD2. Trimming cost V 8 bases and J 7 bases; bases outside gene matches: 8. The CDR3 has 12 amino acids. Germline values: CDR1 LNHNV, CDR2 YYDKDF (reference sequence). The CDR3 region is CATSPGGGEQYF. CDR3 bases: TGTGCCACCTCGCCGGGAGGAGGAGAGCAGTACTTC.

The chain is built from TRBV5-6 and TRBJ2-1, with TRBD1 matching 7 bases. CDR1 is SGHDT, CDR2 YYEEEE, per germline. After removal of 4 bases from V and 8 bases from J, the junction contained 12 bases not matched to a gene. This CDR3 comprises 15 residues. The CDR3 here is CASSPTGTVADEQFF. In nucleotides, the CDR3 is TGTGCCAGCAGCCCAACCGGGACAGTTGCGGATGAGCAGTTCTTC.

The gene calls are TRBV2 and TRBJ2-7, with 16 positions matching TRBD2. V trimming: 8 bases; J trimming: 1 base; junction bases outside the gene matches: 5. The CDR3 totals 16 residues. The germline gives CDR1 SNHLY, CDR2 FYNNEI. The chain's CDR3 is CASGPGLAGGSYEQYF. CDR3 DNA: TGTGCCAGCGGGCCGGGACTAGCGGGAGGGTCCTACGAGCAGTACTTC.

V is TRBV2 and J is TRBJ2-1, with D perhaps matching TRBD2 (7 bases). In germline, CDR1 is SNHLY, CDR2 FYNNEI. V was trimmed by 4 bases and J by 10 bases, leaving 11 bases between them. The CDR3 is made up of 12 amino acids. CDR3 DNA sequence: TGTGCCAGCAGTGGGTCGGGGGGCGAGCAGTTCTTC. The encoded protein is CASSGSGGEQFF.

The gene calls are TRBV30 and TRBJ2-7, with D possibly TRBD1 on 5 matching bases. Germline CDR1 and CDR2: GTSNPN and SVGIG (reference sequence). Trimming took off 2 bases at V and 8 bases at J, with 10 bases between the two ends. The CDR3 has 11 amino acids. Here the CDR3 DNA reads TGTGCCTGGAGTACCAGGGTCCAGCAGTACTTC. This encodes CAWSTRVQQYF. The entire variable domain, with the rest obtained from reference TRBV30 and TRBJ2-7, is as follows: SQTIHQWPATLVQPVGSPLSLECTVEGTSNPNLYWYRQAAGRGLQLLFYSVGIGQISSEVPQNLSASRPQDRQFILSSKKLLLSDSGFYLCAWSTRVQQYFGPGTRLTVT.

The chain has TRBV29-1 and TRBJ2-7; D perhaps matches TRBD1 (6 bases). The V gene's germline CDR1 is SQVTM and CDR2 ANQGSEA. V was pared by 6 bases and J by 2 bases, with 17 bases between. The CDR3 has 14 residues. The CDR3 loop reads CSVIQGQGAYEQYF. The CDR3 DNA follows: TGCAGCGTGATTCAGGGACAAGGGGCCTACGAGCAGTACTTC.

The chain is built from TRBV5-1 and TRBJ1-6; 9 bases fit TRBD1. Germline CDR1 and CDR2: SGHRS and YFSETQ. V was pared by 4 bases and J by 7 bases, with 3 bases of the junction left unmatched. This CDR3 has 14 amino acids. The CDR3 sequence is CASSPGQGNSPLHF. The DNA of the CDR3 is TGCGCCAGCAGCCCAGGACAGGGGAATTCACCCCTCCACTTT.

The gene calls are TRBV10-1 and TRBJ2-1, with TRBD1 matching 9 bases. The V segment lost 6 bases and the J segment 10 bases; nucleotides outside the gene matches: 7. The CDR3 is made up of 13 amino acids. CDR1 and CDR2 from the germline V gene are WNHNN and SYGVQD (reference sequence). The DNA for the CDR3 is TGCGCCAGCAGAGGACAGGGGATTAAGGAGCAGTTCTTC. This encodes CASRGQGIKEQFF.

The chain joins TRBV5-4 to TRBJ2-1; TRBD2 matches at 10 bases. Germline CDR1 SGHNT, CDR2 YYREEE (reference sequence). The CDR3 consists of 15 residues. Losses at the gene ends were 4 bases for V and 4 bases for J; bases not matched to a gene: 5. The CDR3 DNA reads as TGTGCCAGCAGCCTCGGACTAGCGGAATACAATGAGCAGTTCTTC. Translation: CASSLGLAEYNEQFF.